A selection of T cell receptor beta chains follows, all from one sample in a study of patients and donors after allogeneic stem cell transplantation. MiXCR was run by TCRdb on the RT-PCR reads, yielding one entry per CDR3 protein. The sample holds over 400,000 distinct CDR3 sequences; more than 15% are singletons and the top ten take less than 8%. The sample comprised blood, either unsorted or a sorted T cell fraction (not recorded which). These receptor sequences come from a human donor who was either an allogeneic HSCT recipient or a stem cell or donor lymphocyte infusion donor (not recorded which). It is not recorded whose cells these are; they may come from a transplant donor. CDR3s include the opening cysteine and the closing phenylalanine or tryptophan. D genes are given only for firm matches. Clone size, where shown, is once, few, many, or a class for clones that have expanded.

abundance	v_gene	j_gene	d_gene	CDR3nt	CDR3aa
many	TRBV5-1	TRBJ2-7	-	TGCGCCAGCAGCTTGTACGGGAACCGCTACGAGCAGTACTTC	CASSLYGNRYEQYF
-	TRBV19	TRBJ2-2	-	TGTGCCAGTAGTATAATCCCCACCGGGGAGCTGTTTTTT	CASSIIPTGELFF
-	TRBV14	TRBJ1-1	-	TGTGCCAGCAGCCAAGATCCAGGTACCCCAACTGAAGCTTTCTTT	CASSQDPGTPTEAFF
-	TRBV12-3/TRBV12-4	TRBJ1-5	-	TGTGCCAGCAGTTACGGGGGAGGGGGTCAGCCCCAGCATTTT	CASSYGGGGQPQHF
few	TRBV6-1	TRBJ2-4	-	TGTGCCAGCAGTGAATGGACTGACCTAAACATTCAGTACTTC	CASSEWTDLNIQYF
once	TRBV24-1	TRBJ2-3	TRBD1	TGTGCCACCAGTGATTTGGGGACAGGGGGTGCAGATACGCAGTATTTT	CATSDLGTGGADTQYF
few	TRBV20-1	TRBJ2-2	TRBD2	TGCAGTGCTAGAGATCGATCTAGCGGGAGTGGGGAGCTGTTTTTT	CSARDRSSGSGELFF
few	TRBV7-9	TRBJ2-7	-	TGTGCCAGCAGCTTAAAGGCACGGGGAGGCGAGCAGTACTTC	CASSLKARGGEQYF
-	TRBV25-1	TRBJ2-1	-	TGTGCCAGCAGTGAATATTGGCTGGGGCTCTCCTACAATGAGCAGTTCTTC	CASSEYWLGLSYNEQFF
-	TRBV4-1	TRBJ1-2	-	TGCGCCAGCAGCCAGGTTTCGACAGCAGATGGCTACACCTTC	CASSQVSTADGYTF
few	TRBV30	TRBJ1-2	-	TGTGCCTGGAGTATGGACAAGCATGGCTACACCTTC	CAWSMDKHGYTF
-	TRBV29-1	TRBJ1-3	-	TGCAGCGTCTCAGGCTCCGGGGGAGGTGGAAACACCATATATTTT	CSVSGSGGGGNTIYF
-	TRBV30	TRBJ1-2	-	TGTGCCTGGAGTGCGACGGGGTACGGCTACACCTTC	CAWSATGYGYTF
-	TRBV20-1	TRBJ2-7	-	TGCAGTGCTTCGACGGCTTACGAGCAGTACTTC	CSASTAYEQYF
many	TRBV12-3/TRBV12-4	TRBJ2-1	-	TGTGCCAGCAGTTTCGGGTATGAGCAGTTCTTC	CASSFGYEQFF
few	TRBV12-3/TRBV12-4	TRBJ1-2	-	TGTGCCAGCACCTCCCCCGGTTCGGGCTACACCTTC	CASTSPGSGYTF
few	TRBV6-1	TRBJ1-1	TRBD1	TGTGCCAGCAGTGCGGGACAGGGCACTGAAGCTTTCTTT	CASSAGQGTEAFF
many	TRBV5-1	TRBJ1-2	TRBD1	TGCGCCAGCAGCCCCGACCCCGGGACAGGGAGCGGCTACACCTTC	CASSPDPGTGSGYTF
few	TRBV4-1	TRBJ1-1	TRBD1	TGCGCCAGCAGCGTACAGGGGGCGCGAGTTACTGAAGCTTTCTTT	CASSVQGARVTEAFF
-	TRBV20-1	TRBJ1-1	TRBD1	TGCAGTGCGGGGACAGGGCCTATGAACACTGAAGCTTTCTTT	CSAGTGPMNTEAFF
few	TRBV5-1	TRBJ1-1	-	TGCGCCAGCAGCTTGACGGGGTTTGAAGCTTTCTTT	CASSLTGFEAFF
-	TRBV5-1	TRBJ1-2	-	TGCGCCAGCAGCTCCCCAGGGGAGGGAGGCCATGGCTACACCTTC	CASSSPGEGGHGYTF
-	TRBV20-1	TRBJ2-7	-	TGCAGTGCTACCCCAGGGTTGTACGAGCAGTACTTC	CSATPGLYEQYF
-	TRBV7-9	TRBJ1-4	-	TGTGCCAGCAGCCAGAGTGAAAAACTGTTTTTT	CASSQSEKLFF
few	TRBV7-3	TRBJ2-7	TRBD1	TGTGCCAGCAGCTTAACGTTGAGCAGACAGGGCAAGTACGAGCAGTACTTC	CASSLTLSRQGKYEQYF
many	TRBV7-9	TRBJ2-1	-	TGTGCCAGCAGCTTAGAAATCCCCCTCGCTGAGCAGTTCTTC	CASSLEIPLAEQFF
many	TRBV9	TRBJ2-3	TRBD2	TGTGCCAGCAGCCCCCTTCGACTAGCGGTAGATACGCAGTATTTT	CASSPLRLAVDTQYF
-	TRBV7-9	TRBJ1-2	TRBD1	TGTGCCAGCAGCTCGACAAATCCGGGACAGGGTGGCTACACCTTC	CASSSTNPGQGGYTF
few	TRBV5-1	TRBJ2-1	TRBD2	TGCGCCAGCAGCGTGACTAGCGGGTCTTACAATGAGCAGTTCTTC	CASSVTSGSYNEQFF
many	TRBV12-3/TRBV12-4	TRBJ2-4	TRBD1	TGTGCCAGCAGTTTCCGGGACAGGGGAAACATTCAGTACTTC	CASSFRDRGNIQYF
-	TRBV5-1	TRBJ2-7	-	TGCGCCAGCAGCTTGGCCGTACAGGGCTACGAGCAGTACTTC	CASSLAVQGYEQYF
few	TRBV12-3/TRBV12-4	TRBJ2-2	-	TGTGCCATACGTCTGGCGCGCTTGGGTTTCGGGGAGCTGTTTTTT	CAIRLARLGFGELFF
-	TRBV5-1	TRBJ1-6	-	TGCGCCAGCAGCTTAGCGAAATCCGGCGTCGCCAGTTCACCCCTCCACTTT	CASSLAKSGVASSPLHF
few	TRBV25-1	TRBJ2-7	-	TGTGCCAGCGGAGCCTACGAGCAGTACTTC	CASGAYEQYF
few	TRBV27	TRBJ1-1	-	TGTGCCAGCAGTAGAAGACGGGCGGGGAACACTGAAGCTTTCTTT	CASSRRRAGNTEAFF
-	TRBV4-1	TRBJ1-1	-	TGCGCCAGCAGCCAGGGCCGCTACACTGAAGCTTTCTTT	CASSQGRYTEAFF
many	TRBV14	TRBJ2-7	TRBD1	TGTGCCAGCAGCCAAGACGGACAGGTCCAGTACTTC	CASSQDGQVQYF
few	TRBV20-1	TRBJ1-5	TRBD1	TGCAGTGCCACCATTACAGGGGGCGCGGGCAATCAGCCCCAGCATTTT	CSATITGGAGNQPQHF
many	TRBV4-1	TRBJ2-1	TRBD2	TGCGCCAGCAGCCAAGATTCGACTAGCGGGAGCCTAGGAGAGCAGTTCTTC	CASSQDSTSGSLGEQFF
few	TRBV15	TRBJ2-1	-	TGTGCCACCAGCAGAGTCGCGGGTCCCGAGCAGTTCTTC	CATSRVAGPEQFF